The 20 T cell receptor beta chains reported below all come from one sample, sequenced in a study of blood T cell repertoires in COVID-19. Assay: immunoSEQ multiplex PCR; the TCRdb copy retains only in-frame clones and omits some. The repertoire holds 35,000 to 40,000 clones, around nine tenths seen once, with around 5.1% in the top ten. Material: peripheral blood. All receptors come from a man aged 60 to 75 with COVID-19, enrolled during active disease.

The chain joins TRBV19 to TRBJ1-2, with D perhaps matching TRBD1 (5 bases). V shed 6 bases and J shed 5 bases, with 13 bases lying between them. From germline, CDR1 is LNHDA and CDR2 SQIVND (reference sequence). This CDR3 comprises 13 residues. DNA of the CDR3: TGTGCCAGTAGGGGGGGAGTTCCATATGGCTACACCTTC. It specifies CASRGGVPYGYTF.

This chain joins TRBV20-1 and TRBJ2-7; D is unclear. The CDR3 extends over 10 amino acids. CDR1 and CDR2 (germline): DFQATT, SNEGSKA (reference sequence). V lost 5 bases and J 7 bases, leaving 9 bases between the germline ends. The chain's CDR3 is CSARTEEQYF. CDR3 DNA sequence: TGCAGTGCTCGAACTGAGGAGCAGTACTTC.

The chain has TRBV4-2 and TRBJ1-5; D uncertain. The CDR3 covers 12 residues. Looked up from germline, CDR1 is LGHNA and CDR2 is YNFKEQ. V was cut by 1 base and J by 7 bases, with 5 bases left in between. CDR3 residues: CASSQAEQPQHF. CDR3 nucleotides: TGTGCCAGCAGCCAAGCCGAGCAGCCCCAGCATTTT.

This chain uses TRBV3-1 (or the pseudogene TRBV3-2) with TRBJ1-5; D is unclear. The CDR3 is 13 residues long. Germline V gives CDR1 LGHDT, CDR2 YNNKEL (reference sequence). V was shortened by 0 bases and J by 4 bases, with 4 bases between the two germline ends. CDR3 protein: CASSQDLNQPQHF. CDR3 bases: TGTGCCAGCAGCCAAGATCTAAATCAGCCCCAGCATTTT.

This chain links TRBV6-6 with TRBJ1-1; D not certain. Trimming removed 0 bases at V and 4 bases at J, with 9 bases between. This CDR3 has 14 amino acids. Germline V gene data show CDR1 as MNHNY and CDR2 as SVGAGI (reference sequence). CDR3 amino acids: CASSYSTYSTEAFF. The CDR3 DNA reads as TGTGCCAGCAGTTACTCGACATATAGCACTGAAGCTTTCTTT.

The V gene is TRBV27, the J gene TRBJ2-1; 10 positions match TRBD2. Germline CDR1 reads MNHEY; CDR2 reads SMNVEV (reference sequence). V lost 10 bases and J lost 5; bases outside the gene matches: 8. The CDR3 consists of 14 residues. CDR3 sequence reads: CATTLAGVNNEQFF. For the CDR3, the DNA is TGTGCCACAACCCTAGCGGGAGTGAACAATGAGCAGTTCTTC.

This rearrangement joins TRBV24-1 to TRBJ1-2; 7 bases line up with TRBD1. Germline V CDR1 and CDR2: KGHDR, SFDVKD. V gave up 1 base and J gave up 3 bases; unmatched junction bases: 13. CDR3 length: 18 amino acids. This chain's CDR3 is CATSDLGSNRGPHYGYTF. CDR3 bases: TGTGCCACCAGTGATTTAGGGTCCAACAGGGGCCCCCACTATGGCTACACCTTC.

In DNA, the CDR3 is TGCGCCAGCAGTCAAGGTAGGGGCGTTGAGACCCAGTACTTC. Translating gives CASSQGRGVETQYF. The chain carries TRBV23-1 and TRBJ2-5; D possibly corresponds to TRBD1 (5 bases). TRBV23-1 is sorted into the ORF group, with uncertain function. The CDR3 is 14 amino acids. V was clipped by 2 bases and J by 5 bases, with 12 bases between them.

This clone was found once. The gene calls are TRBV5-1 and TRBJ1-2; D is unclear. V was clipped by 1 base and J by 6 bases, with 10 bases between them. CDR1 and CDR2 (germline): SGHRS, YFSETQ. The CDR3 is 13 amino acids. The CDR3 sequence: CASSLIPADGYTF. CDR3 in DNA: TGCGCCAGCAGCTTGATCCCAGCGGATGGCTACACCTTC.

CDR3 in amino acids: CASSQRLSGNTIYF. CDR3 DNA: TGTGCCAGCAGCCAAAGACTCTCTGGAAACACCATATATTTT. The chain combines TRBV3-1 (or the pseudogene TRBV3-2) with TRBJ1-3; D is undetermined. The CDR3 spans 14 residues. CDR1 is LGHDT and CDR2 is YNNKEL in the germline V gene (reference sequence). The ends were cut back, 2 bases at V and 0 bases at J, with 5 bases in the middle.

The chain uses TRBV29-1 and TRBJ2-7; a possible D gene is TRBD2 (5 bases). The germline V gene has CDR1 SQVTM and CDR2 ANQGSEA. The CDR3 totals 12 residues. Trimming removed 4 bases from V and 5 bases from J, with 12 bases in between. In DNA form, the CDR3 reads TGCAGCGTTGTTGGTTCTAGCCACGAGCAGTACTTC. Translation gives CSVVGSSHEQYF.

This rearrangement joins TRBV6-5 to TRBJ2-5, with D unclear. Trimming took off 0 bases at V and 4 bases at J, with 6 bases between the two ends. There are 13 residues in the CDR3. Germline V gene lookup returns CDR1 MNHEY and CDR2 SVGAGI. CDR3 nucleotide sequence: TGTGCCAGCAGTTACTCGCCGGGAGAGACCCAGTACTTC. The encoded protein is CASSYSPGETQYF.

The chain combines TRBV20-1 with TRBJ1-4; D may be TRBD1 (6 bases). This CDR3 has 15 amino acids. Germline CDR1 DFQATT, CDR2 SNEGSKA (reference sequence). Trimming removed 6 bases at V and 0 bases at J, with 14 bases between. CDR3 in DNA: TGCAGTGCGAGTCGACAGGTTACAACTAATGAAAAACTGTTTTTT. It is translated as CSASRQVTTNEKLFF.

The V and J genes are TRBV5-1 and TRBJ2-1; perhaps TRBD2 as D (5 bases). The germline V and J ends were trimmed by 6 bases and 5 bases, with 12 bases remaining between them. The CDR3 contains 13 residues. Germline V CDR1 and CDR2: SGHRS, YFSETQ. The CDR3 loop reads CASMGGPHNEQFF. DNA for the CDR3: TGCGCCAGCATGGGCGGGCCGCACAATGAGCAGTTCTTC.

The chain uses TRBV6-5 and TRBJ1-4, with D possibly being TRBD1 (5 bases). V lost 0 bases, J lost 4 bases, and 9 bases lay in between. This CDR3 spans 15 amino acids. CDR1 MNHEY and CDR2 SVGAGI come from the germline V gene. DNA for the CDR3: TGTGCCAGCAGTTACTCGACAGCACATAATGAAAAACTGTTTTTT. Amino acids: CASSYSTAHNEKLFF.

The V call is TRBV12-3 or TRBV12-4, the J call TRBJ1-5, with D perhaps matching TRBD1 (6 bases). With 7 bases removed from V and 4 bases from J, the gap between germline ends came to 11 bases. This CDR3 has 13 residues. The CDR3 loop is CASTSDSNQPQHF. Here the CDR3 DNA reads TGTGCCAGCACCTCGGACAGTAATCAGCCCCAGCATTTT.

The CDR3 loop reads CASSPTGPKKLFF. The CDR3 DNA reads TGTGCCAGCAGTCCTACAGGGCCAAAAAAACTGTTTTTT. The chain is built from TRBV28 and TRBJ1-4; D possibly corresponds to TRBD1 (6 bases). CDR1 MDHEN and CDR2 SYDVKM come from the germline V gene. V lost 5 bases, J lost 9 bases, and 13 bases lay in between. This CDR3 has 13 amino acids.

The V and J genes are TRBV4-2 and TRBJ1-6, with 7 bases aligning to TRBD1. The CDR3 runs to 19 residues. CDR1 and CDR2 from the germline V gene are LGHNA and YNFKEQ. J was trimmed by 5 bases and V by 1 base; bases with no gene match: 14. The CDR3 DNA follows: TGTGCCAGCAGCCAAGTAATGGATAGACAGGGCAATAATAATTCACCCCTCCACTTT. Translating gives CASSQVMDRQGNNNSPLHF.

The CDR3 here is CASSPPRTSVNEQYF. The CDR3, as DNA: TGTGCCAGCTCACCACCCAGAACTAGCGTTAACGAGCAGTACTTC. This rearrangement joins TRBV18 to TRBJ2-7, with 7 bases fitting TRBD2. This CDR3 is built from 15 residues. Germline CDR1 is KGHSH and CDR2 is LQKENI. V trimming: 0 bases; J trimming: 5 bases; junction bases outside the gene matches: 7.

V usage is TRBV6-5 and J usage is TRBJ2-5; D may be TRBD1 (6 bases). Germline V gene sequence: CDR1 MNHEY, CDR2 SVGAGI. V was clipped by 9 bases and J by 2 bases, with 10 bases between them. The CDR3 covers 12 residues. This CDR3 reads CARVRGQETQYF. The CDR3 DNA sequence: TGTGCCAGGGTGAGGGGGCAAGAGACCCAGTACTTC.